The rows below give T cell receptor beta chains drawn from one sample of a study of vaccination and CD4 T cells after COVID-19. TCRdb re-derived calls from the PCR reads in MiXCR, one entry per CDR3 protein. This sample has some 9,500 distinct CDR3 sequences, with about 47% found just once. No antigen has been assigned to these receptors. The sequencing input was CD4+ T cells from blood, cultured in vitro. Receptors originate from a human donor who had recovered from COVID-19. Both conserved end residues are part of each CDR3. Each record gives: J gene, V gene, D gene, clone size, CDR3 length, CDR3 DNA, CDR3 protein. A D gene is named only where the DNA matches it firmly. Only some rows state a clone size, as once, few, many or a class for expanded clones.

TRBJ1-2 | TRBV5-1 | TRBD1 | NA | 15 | TGCGCCAGCAGGTTTAGCTTACAGGGGAGCAATGGCTACACCTTC | CASRFSLQGSNGYTF
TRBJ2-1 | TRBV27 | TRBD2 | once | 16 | TGTGCCAGCAGACCAAGGAGCGGGGGGGTCAACAATGAGCAGTTCTTC | CASRPRSGGVNNEQFF
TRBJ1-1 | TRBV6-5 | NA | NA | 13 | TGTGCCAGCAGTTACGGGGTGGGCACTGAAGCTTTCTTT | CASSYGVGTEAFF
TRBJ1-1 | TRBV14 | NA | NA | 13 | TGTGCCAGCAGCCAAGTCCTGTTTAGGGAAGCTTTCTTT | CASSQVLFREAFF
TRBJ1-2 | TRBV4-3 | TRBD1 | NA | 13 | TGCGCCAGCAGCCCAGAACAGGGGGCCCAGGTCACCTTC | CASSPEQGAQVTF
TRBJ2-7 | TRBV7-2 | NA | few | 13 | TGTGCCAGCAGCCCAACCCAGCTCTACGAGCAGTACTTC | CASSPTQLYEQYF
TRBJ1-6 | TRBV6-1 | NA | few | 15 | TGTGCCAGCAGACTCCGGGACATAGAAAATTCACCCCTCCACTTT | CASRLRDIENSPLHF
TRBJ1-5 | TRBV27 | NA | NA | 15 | TGTGCCAGCAGCCCTATCATAAATCGCAATCAGCCCCAGCATTTT | CASSPIINRNQPQHF
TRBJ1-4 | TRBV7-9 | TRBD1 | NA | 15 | TGTGCCAGCAGCTCTGGACAGGGATTTAATGAAAAACTGTTTTTT | CASSSGQGFNEKLFF
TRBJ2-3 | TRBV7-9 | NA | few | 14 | TGTGCCAGCAGCTTAGAGGGCCTTCGGGATACGCAGTATTTT | CASSLEGLRDTQYF